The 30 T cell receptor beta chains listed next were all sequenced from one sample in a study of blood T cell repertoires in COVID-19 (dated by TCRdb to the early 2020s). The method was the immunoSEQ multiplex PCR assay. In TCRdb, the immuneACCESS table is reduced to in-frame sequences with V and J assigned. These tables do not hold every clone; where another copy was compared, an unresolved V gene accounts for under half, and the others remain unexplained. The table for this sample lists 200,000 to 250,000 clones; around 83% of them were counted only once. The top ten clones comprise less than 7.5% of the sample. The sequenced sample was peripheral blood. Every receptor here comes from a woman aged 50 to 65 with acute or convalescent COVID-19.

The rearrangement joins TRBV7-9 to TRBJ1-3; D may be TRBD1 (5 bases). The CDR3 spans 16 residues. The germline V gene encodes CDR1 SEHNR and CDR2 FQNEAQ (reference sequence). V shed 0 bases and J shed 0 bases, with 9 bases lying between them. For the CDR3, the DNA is TGTGCCAGCAGCTTAGCCGGGACTACCTCTGGAAACACCATATATTTT. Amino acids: CASSLAGTTSGNTIYF.

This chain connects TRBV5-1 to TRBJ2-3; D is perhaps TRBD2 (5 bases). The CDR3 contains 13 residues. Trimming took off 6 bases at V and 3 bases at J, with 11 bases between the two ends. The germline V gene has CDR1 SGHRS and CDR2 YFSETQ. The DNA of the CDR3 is TGCGCCAGCAAAGCGGATACTACAGATACGCAGTATTTT. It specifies CASKADTTDTQYF. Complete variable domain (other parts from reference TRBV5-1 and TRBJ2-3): KAGVTQTPRYLIKTRGQQVTLSCSPISGHRSVSWYQQTPGQGLQFLFEYFSETQRNKGNFPGRFSGRQFSNSRSEMNVSTLELGDSALYLCASKADTTDTQYFGPGTRLTVL.

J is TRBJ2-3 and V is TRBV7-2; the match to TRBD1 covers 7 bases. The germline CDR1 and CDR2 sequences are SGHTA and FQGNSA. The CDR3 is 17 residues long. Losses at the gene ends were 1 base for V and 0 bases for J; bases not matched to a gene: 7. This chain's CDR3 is CASSLEGGGLSTDTQYF. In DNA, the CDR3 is TGTGCCAGCAGCTTAGAAGGGGGCGGGCTTAGCACAGATACGCAGTATTTT.

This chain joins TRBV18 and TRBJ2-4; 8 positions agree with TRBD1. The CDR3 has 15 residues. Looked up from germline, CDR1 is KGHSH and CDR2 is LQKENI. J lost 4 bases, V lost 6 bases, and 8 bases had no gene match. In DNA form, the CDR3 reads TGTGCCAGCTCTCCGGATGGACAGGGTAAAAACATTCAGTACTTC. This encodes CASSPDGQGKNIQYF.

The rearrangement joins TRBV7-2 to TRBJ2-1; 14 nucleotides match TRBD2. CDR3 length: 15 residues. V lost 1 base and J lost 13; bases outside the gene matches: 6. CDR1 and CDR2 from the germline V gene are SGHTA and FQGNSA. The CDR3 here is CASSLGTSGGPGQFF. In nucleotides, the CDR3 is TGTGCCAGCAGCTTAGGGACTAGCGGGGGGCCGGGACAGTTCTTC. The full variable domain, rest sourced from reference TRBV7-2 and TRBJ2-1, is GAGVSQSPSNKVTEKGKDVELRCDPISGHTALYWYRQSLGQGLEFLIYFQGNSAPDKSGLPSDRFSAERTGGSVSTLTIQRTQQEDSAVYLCASSLGTSGGPGQFFGPGTRLTVL.

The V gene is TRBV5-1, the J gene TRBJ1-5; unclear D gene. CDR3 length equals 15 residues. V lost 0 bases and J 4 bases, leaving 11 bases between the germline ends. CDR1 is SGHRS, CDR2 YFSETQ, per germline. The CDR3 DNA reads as TGCGCCAGCAGCTTGGCCGGTAGCCTAAATCAGCCCCAGCATTTT. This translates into CASSLAGSLNQPQHF. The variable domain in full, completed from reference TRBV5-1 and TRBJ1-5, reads KAGVTQTPRYLIKTRGQQVTLSCSPISGHRSVSWYQQTPGQGLQFLFEYFSETQRNKGNFPGRFSGRQFSNSRSEMNVSTLELGDSALYLCASSLAGSLNQPQHFGDGTRLSIL.

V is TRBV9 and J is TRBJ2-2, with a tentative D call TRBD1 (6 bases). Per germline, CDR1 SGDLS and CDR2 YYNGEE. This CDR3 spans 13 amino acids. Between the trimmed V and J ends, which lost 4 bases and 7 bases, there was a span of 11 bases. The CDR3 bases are TGTGCCAGCAGCCCAGGGGCTAGCGGGGAGCTGTTTTTT. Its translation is CASSPGASGELFF.

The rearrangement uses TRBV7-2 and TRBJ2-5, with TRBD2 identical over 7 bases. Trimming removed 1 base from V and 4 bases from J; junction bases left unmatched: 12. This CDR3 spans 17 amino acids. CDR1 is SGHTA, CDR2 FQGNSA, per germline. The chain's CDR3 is CASSLGPPSSGGETQYF. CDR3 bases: TGTGCCAGCAGCTTAGGGCCCCCTAGCTCGGGGGGAGAGACCCAGTACTTC. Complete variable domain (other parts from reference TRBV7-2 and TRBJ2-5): GAGVSQSPSNKVTEKGKDVELRCDPISGHTALYWYRQSLGQGLEFLIYFQGNSAPDKSGLPSDRFSAERTGGSVSTLTIQRTQQEDSAVYLCASSLGPPSSGGETQYFGPGTRLLVL.

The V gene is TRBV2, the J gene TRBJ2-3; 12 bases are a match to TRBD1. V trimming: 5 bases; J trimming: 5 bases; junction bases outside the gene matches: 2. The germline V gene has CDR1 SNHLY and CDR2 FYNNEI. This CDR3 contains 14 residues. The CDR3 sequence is CASSRDRGRDTQYF. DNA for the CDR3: TGTGCCAGCAGTCGGGACAGGGGGCGAGATACGCAGTATTTT.

CDR3 nucleotide sequence: TGTGCCAGCAGCCAAGTAGGACAGATGAACACCGGGGAGCTGTTTTTT. Its translation: CASSQVGQMNTGELFF. The rearrangement links TRBV4-2 to TRBJ2-2; possibly TRBD1 for D (6 bases). This CDR3 has 16 amino acids. Trimming removed 1 base from V and 1 base from J, with 10 bases in between. CDR1 is LGHNA and CDR2 is YNFKEQ in the germline V gene.

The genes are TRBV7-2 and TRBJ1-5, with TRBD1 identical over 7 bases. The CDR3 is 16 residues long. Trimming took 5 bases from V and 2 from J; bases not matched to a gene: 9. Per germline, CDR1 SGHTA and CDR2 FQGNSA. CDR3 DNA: TGTGCCAGCAGCCTTCTGACAGGGTTCGGCAATCAGCCCCAGCATTTT. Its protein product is CASSLLTGFGNQPQHF.

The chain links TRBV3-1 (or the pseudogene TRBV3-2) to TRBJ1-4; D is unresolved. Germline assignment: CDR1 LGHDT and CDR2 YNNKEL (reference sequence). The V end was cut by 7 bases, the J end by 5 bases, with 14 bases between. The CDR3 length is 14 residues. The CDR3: CASNRGQENEKLFF. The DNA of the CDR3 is TGTGCCAGCAACCGCGGGCAGGAAAATGAAAAACTGTTTTTT.

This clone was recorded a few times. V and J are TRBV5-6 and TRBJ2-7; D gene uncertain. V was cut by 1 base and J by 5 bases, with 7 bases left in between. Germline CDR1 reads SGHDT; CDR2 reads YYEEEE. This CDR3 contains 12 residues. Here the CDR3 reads CASSLNQNEQYF. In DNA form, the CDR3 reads TGTGCCAGCAGCTTGAACCAGAACGAGCAGTACTTC.

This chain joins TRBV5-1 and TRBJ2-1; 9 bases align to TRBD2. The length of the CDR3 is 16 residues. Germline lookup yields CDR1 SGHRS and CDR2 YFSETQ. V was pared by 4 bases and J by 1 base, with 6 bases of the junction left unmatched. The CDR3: CASSRLSGGSYNEQFF. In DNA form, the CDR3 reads TGCGCCAGCAGCCGACTTAGCGGGGGATCCTACAATGAGCAGTTCTTC. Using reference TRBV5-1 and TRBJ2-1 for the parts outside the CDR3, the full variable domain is KAGVTQTPRYLIKTRGQQVTLSCSPISGHRSVSWYQQTPGQGLQFLFEYFSETQRNKGNFPGRFSGRQFSNSRSEMNVSTLELGDSALYLCASSRLSGGSYNEQFFGPGTRLTVL.

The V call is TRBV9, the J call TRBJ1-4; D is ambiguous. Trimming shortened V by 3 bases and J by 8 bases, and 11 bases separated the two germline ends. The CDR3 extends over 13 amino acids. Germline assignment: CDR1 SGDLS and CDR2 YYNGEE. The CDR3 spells CASSAGDREKLFF. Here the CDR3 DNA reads TGTGCCAGCAGCGCGGGAGATCGGGAAAAACTGTTTTTT.

The chain's CDR3 is CASSFRSTGELFF. CDR3 sequence (DNA): TGTGCCAGCAGTTTCCGGAGCACCGGGGAGCTGTTTTTT. The chain links TRBV28 to TRBJ2-2, with unresolved D. Trimming stripped 3 bases from V and 4 bases from J, with 6 bases between. Germline lookup yields CDR1 MDHEN and CDR2 SYDVKM. The CDR3 covers 13 residues.

DNA for the CDR3: TGTGCCAGCAGCCCCTGGGGCGGTCAGTGGGGCTACACCTTC. It yields the protein CASSPWGGQWGYTF. J is TRBJ1-2 and V is TRBV4-2; tentatively, D is TRBD1 (5 bases). V lost 4 bases and J lost 8, with 17 bases in between. The germline CDR1 and CDR2 sequences are LGHNA and YNFKEQ. The CDR3 sequence is 14 residues long.

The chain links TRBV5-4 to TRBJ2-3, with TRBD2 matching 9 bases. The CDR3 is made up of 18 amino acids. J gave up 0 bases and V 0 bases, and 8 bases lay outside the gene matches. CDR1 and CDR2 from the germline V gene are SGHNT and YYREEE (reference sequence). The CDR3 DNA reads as TGTGCCAGCAGCTTGGTGGGCCTAGCGGGGTCCAGCACAGATACGCAGTATTTT. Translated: CASSLVGLAGSSTDTQYF.

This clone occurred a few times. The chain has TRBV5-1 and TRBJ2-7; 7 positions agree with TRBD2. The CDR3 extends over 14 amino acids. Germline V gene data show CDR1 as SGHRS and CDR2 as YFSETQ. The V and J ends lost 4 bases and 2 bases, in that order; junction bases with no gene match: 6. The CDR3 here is CASSQGLGTYEQYF. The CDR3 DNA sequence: TGCGCCAGCAGCCAAGGACTAGGTACCTACGAGCAGTACTTC.

This CDR3 reads CASSLLTGGSTEAFF. The CDR3 coding sequence is TGTGCCAGCAGCCTTTTGACAGGGGGGAGTACTGAAGCTTTCTTT. The chain has TRBV14 and TRBJ1-1, with TRBD1 matching over 9 bases. The CDR3 covers 15 residues. With 4 bases clipped from V and 5 bases from J, the junction kept 8 bases outside the gene matches. Germline lookup yields CDR1 SGHDN and CDR2 FVKESK. Looking up the rest from reference TRBV14 and TRBJ1-1 gives the full variable domain: EAGVTQFPSHSVIEKGQTVTLRCDPISGHDNLYWYRRVMGKEIKFLLHFVKESKQDESGMPNNRFLAERTGGTYSTLKVQPAELEDSGVYFCASSLLTGGSTEAFFGQGTRLTVV.

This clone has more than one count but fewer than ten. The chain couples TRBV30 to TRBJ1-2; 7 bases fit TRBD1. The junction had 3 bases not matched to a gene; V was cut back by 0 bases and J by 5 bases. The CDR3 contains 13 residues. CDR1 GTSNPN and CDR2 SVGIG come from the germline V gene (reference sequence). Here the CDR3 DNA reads TGTGCCTGGAGTGTATCAGGGGGGTATGGCTACACCTTC. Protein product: CAWSVSGGYGYTF.

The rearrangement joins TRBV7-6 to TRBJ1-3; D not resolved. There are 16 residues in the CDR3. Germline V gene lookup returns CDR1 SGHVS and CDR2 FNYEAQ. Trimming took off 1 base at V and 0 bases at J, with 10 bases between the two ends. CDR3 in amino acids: CASSLGAGSSGNTIYF. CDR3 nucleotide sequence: TGTGCCAGCAGCTTAGGGGCGGGGAGCTCTGGAAACACCATATATTTT.

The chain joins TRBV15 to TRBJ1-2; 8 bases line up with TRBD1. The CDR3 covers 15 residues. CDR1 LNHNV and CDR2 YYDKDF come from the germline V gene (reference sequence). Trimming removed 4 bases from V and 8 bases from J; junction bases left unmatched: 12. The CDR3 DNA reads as TGTGCCACCAGCAACTCTCAGGGGGCCCCTAGGGGCTACACCTTC. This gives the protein CATSNSQGAPRGYTF. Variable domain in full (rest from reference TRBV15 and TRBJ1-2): DAMVIQNPRYQVTQFGKPVTLSCSQTLNHNVMYWYQQKSSQAPKLLFHYYDKDFNNEADTPDNFQSRRPNTSFCFLDIRSPGLGDTAMYLCATSNSQGAPRGYTFGSGTRLTVV.

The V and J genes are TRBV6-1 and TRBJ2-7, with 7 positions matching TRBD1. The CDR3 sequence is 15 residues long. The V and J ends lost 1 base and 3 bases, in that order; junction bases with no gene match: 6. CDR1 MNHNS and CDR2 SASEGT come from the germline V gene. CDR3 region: CASSEVQDRLYEQYF. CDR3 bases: TGTGCCAGCAGTGAAGTCCAGGACAGGCTCTACGAGCAGTACTTC.

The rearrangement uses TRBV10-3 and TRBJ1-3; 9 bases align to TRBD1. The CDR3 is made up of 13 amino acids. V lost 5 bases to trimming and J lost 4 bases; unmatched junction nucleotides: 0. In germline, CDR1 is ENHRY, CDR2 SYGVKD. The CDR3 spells CAISTGGGNTIYF. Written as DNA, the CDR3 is TGTGCCATCAGTACAGGGGGCGGAAACACCATATATTTT.

CDR3 bases: TGCGCCAGCAGCCACGGGACAATGAACACTGAAGCTTTCTTT. Amino acid sequence: CASSHGTMNTEAFF. The chain couples TRBV4-3 to TRBJ1-1; a possible D gene is TRBD1 (6 bases). Germline CDR1 LGHNA, CDR2 YSLEER. The CDR3 spans 14 residues. With 3 bases removed from V and 0 bases from J, the gap between germline ends came to 8 bases.

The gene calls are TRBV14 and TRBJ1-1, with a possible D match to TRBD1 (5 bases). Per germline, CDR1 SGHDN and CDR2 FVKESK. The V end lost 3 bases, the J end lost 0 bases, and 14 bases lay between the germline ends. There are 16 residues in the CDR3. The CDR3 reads CASSHRVGGVNTEAFF. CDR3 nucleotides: TGTGCCAGCAGCCACAGAGTCGGGGGGGTGAACACTGAAGCTTTCTTT.

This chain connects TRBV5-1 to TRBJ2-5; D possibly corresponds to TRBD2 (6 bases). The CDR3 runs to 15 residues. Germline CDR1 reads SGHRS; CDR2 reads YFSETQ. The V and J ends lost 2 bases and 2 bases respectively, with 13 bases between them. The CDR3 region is CASSFLAGKQETQYF. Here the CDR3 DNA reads TGCGCCAGCAGCTTCCTGGCGGGGAAACAAGAGACCCAGTACTTC. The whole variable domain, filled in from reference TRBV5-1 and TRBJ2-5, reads KAGVTQTPRYLIKTRGQQVTLSCSPISGHRSVSWYQQTPGQGLQFLFEYFSETQRNKGNFPGRFSGRQFSNSRSEMNVSTLELGDSALYLCASSFLAGKQETQYFGPGTRLLVL.

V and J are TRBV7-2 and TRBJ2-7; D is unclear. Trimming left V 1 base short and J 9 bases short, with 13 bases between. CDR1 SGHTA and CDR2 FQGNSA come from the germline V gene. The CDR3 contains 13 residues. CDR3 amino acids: CASSLDLTVVQYF. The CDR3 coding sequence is TGTGCCAGCAGCTTAGATTTAACAGTCGTGCAGTACTTC.

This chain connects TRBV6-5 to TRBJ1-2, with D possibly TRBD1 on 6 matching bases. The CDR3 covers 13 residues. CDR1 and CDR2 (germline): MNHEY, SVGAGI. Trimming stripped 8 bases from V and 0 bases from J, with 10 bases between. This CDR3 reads CASGGRTNYGYTF. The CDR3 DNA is TGTGCCAGCGGGGGCAGGACTAACTATGGCTACACCTTC.